The 3 T cell receptor beta chains in this list originate from one sample, sequenced in a study of T cell responses to AZD1222 COVID-19 vaccine. TCRdb keeps only in-frame clones here, not all; method: immunoSEQ multiplex PCR. Seen here are approximately 89,000 clones, around nine tenths observed once, and the top ten hold about 14%. Sequencing was performed on peripheral blood, taken on day 0 of AZD1222 vaccination. These receptors originate from an adult in good health.

The chain is built from TRBV5-1 and TRBJ1-4, with a weak D call TRBD1 (5 bases). Germline CDR1 SGHRS, CDR2 YFSETQ. V was pared by 0 bases and J by 5 bases, with 14 bases between. This CDR3 comprises 16 residues. As DNA, the CDR3 is TGCGCCAGCAGCTTGGTGGCAGGGTTTCGGAATGAAAAACTGTTTTTT. It is translated as CASSLVAGFRNEKLFF. The full variable domain, rest sourced from reference TRBV5-1 and TRBJ1-4, is KAGVTQTPRYLIKTRGQQVTLSCSPISGHRSVSWYQQTPGQGLQFLFEYFSETQRNKGNFPGRFSGRQFSNSRSEMNVSTLELGDSALYLCASSLVAGFRNEKLFFGSGTQLSVL.

V gene TRBV7-2 combines with J gene TRBJ2-7, with TRBD2 matching over 8 bases. J gave up 6 bases and V 1 base, and 8 bases lay outside the gene matches. Germline V gene lookup returns CDR1 SGHTA and CDR2 FQGNSA. This CDR3 has 15 amino acids. In DNA form, the CDR3 reads TGTGCCAGCAGCTTAGATTGGGCGGGGGGCATCGAGCAGTACTTC. Its translation is CASSLDWAGGIEQYF.

This chain joins TRBV14 and TRBJ2-7; D remains ambiguous. This CDR3 is built from 13 residues. Germline CDR1 reads SGHDN; CDR2 reads FVKESK. V lost 4 bases, J lost 7 bases, and 14 bases lay in between. CDR3 coding DNA: TGTGCCAGCAGCCCGACCCGTGCCGGGGAGCAGTACTTC. This codes for CASSPTRAGEQYF.